The 14 T cell receptor beta chains in this list originate from one sample, sequenced in a study of early T cells in non-severe SARS-CoV-2 infection. One entry per CDR3 protein results from TCRdb running MiXCR on the 5' RACE reads. In the table there are about 62,000 distinct CDR3 sequences, roughly a tenth of which are singletons. Input material: whole blood. These receptors were obtained from an adult who was a healthcare worker with PCR-confirmed SARS-CoV-2 infection or an uninfected control (not recorded which).

The J gene is TRBJ1-2, the V gene TRBV4-1; TRBD1 matches 10 bases. The germline CDR1 and CDR2 sequences are MGHRA and YSYEKL. V gave up 3 bases and J gave up 8 bases; unmatched junction bases: 18. The CDR3 has 18 amino acids. The CDR3 protein is CASSHIRLWDRGLTGYTF. Written as DNA, the CDR3 is TGCGCCAGCAGCCACATTAGGTTGTGGGACAGGGGTTTAACAGGCTACACCTTC.

This clonotype was picked up many times. The chain has TRBV7-3 and TRBJ2-1; TRBD1 agrees at 8 bases. Trimming removed 2 bases from V and 5 bases from J; junction bases left unmatched: 5. Germline assignment: CDR1 SGHTA and CDR2 FQGTGA. The CDR3 loop spans 15 amino acids. The CDR3 loop is CASSLRRTGNNEQFF. In DNA, the CDR3 is TGTGCCAGCAGCTTACGTCGGACAGGGAACAATGAGCAGTTCTTC.

This chain links TRBV7-3 with TRBJ2-2; maybe TRBD1 (6 bases). V lost 5 bases and J lost 1, with 8 bases in between. In germline, CDR1 is SGHTA, CDR2 FQGTGA. The CDR3 is 14 amino acids. The CDR3 region has the DNA TGTGCCAGCAGCATGGACAGGAACACCGGGGAGCTGTTTTTT. It encodes CASSMDRNTGELFF. Full variable domain (remainder filled in from reference TRBV7-3 and TRBJ2-2): GAGVSQTPSNKVTEKGKYVELRCDPISGHTALYWYRQSLGQGPEFLIYFQGTGAADDSGLPNDRFFAVRPEGSVSTLKIQRTERGDSAVYLCASSMDRNTGELFFGEGSRLTVL.

This clonotype was picked up many times. The J gene is TRBJ2-3, the V gene TRBV7-2; D is unresolved. The CDR3 has 13 amino acids. Trimming shortened V by 2 bases and J by 1 base, and 4 bases separated the two germline ends. Looked up from germline, CDR1 is SGHTA and CDR2 is FQGNSA. The CDR3 bases are TGTGCCAGCAGCTTACAGGGCACAGATACGCAGTATTTT. It yields the protein CASSLQGTDTQYF.

This clonotype was recorded many times. This chain uses TRBV29-1 with TRBJ2-7, with D possibly being TRBD2 (6 bases). Germline CDR1 SQVTM, CDR2 ANQGSEA. The CDR3 loop spans 13 amino acids. The V end lost 8 bases, the J end lost 6 bases, and 20 bases lay between the germline ends. For the CDR3, the DNA is TGCAGCCGAGGGAGGACTAAGTCGGTCGAGCAGTACGTC. As protein: CSRGRTKSVEQYV.

The V call is TRBV5-1, the J call TRBJ2-5; 8 bases align to TRBD1. The CDR3 has 14 residues. Germline CDR1 reads SGHRS; CDR2 reads YFSETQ. The V and J ends lost 4 bases and 5 bases, in that order; junction bases with no gene match: 7. The CDR3 nucleotides read TGCGCCAGCAGCGTTGGGCAGGGGGCCGAGACCCAGTACTTC. Encoded protein: CASSVGQGAETQYF. The whole variable domain, remainder taken from reference TRBV5-1 and TRBJ2-5, is KAGVTQTPRYLIKTRGQQVTLSCSPISGHRSVSWYQQTPGQGLQFLFEYFSETQRNKGNFPGRFSGRQFSNSRSEMNVSTLELGDSALYLCASSVGQGAETQYFGPGTRLLVL.

The chain carries TRBV20-1 and TRBJ2-3, with TRBD2 identical over 9 bases. The V gene end was trimmed by 3 bases and the J gene end by 3 bases; junction bases not matched to a gene: 4. Germline loops: CDR1 DFQATT, CDR2 SNEGSKA (reference sequence). The CDR3 is 14 amino acids. The CDR3: CSARLAGRTDTQYF. CDR3 nucleotides: TGCAGTGCTAGGCTAGCGGGGAGAACAGATACGCAGTATTTT.

The chain couples TRBV24-1 to TRBJ2-1; 9 nucleotides match TRBD2. The CDR3 is made up of 15 amino acids. Germline lookup yields CDR1 KGHDR and CDR2 SFDVKD. J lost 4 bases, V lost 7 bases, and 7 bases had no gene match. This CDR3 reads CATSAAGGVYNEQFF. For the CDR3, the DNA is TGTGCCACCAGCGCAGCGGGGGGCGTGTACAATGAGCAGTTCTTC.

This clonotype turned up a few times. The genes are TRBV6-1 and TRBJ1-3; D gene unclear. The CDR3 is 13 amino acids. Trimming stripped 0 bases from V and 8 bases from J, with 8 bases between. Germline CDR1 MNHNS, CDR2 SASEGT. The CDR3 nucleotides are TGTGCCAGCAGTGAAGCTCTTCAGGACACCATATATTTT. Protein: CASSEALQDTIYF.

The sample holds a few counts of this clonotype. This chain links TRBV9 with TRBJ1-2; D might be TRBD1 (5 bases). The ends were cut back, 4 bases at V and 3 bases at J, with 28 bases in the middle. The CDR3 spans 19 residues. CDR1 and CDR2 from the germline V gene are SGDLS and YYNGEE. CDR3 amino acids: CASSQTQVLNPGYDYGYTF. The CDR3 DNA follows: TGTGCCAGCAGCCAAACCCAGGTCCTCAACCCAGGGTACGACTATGGCTACACCTTC.

This clonotype occurred a few times. The rearrangement links TRBV20-1 to TRBJ2-1, with a tentative D call TRBD2 (6 bases). Deletions cut 0 bases from V and 4 bases from J, with 13 bases between. The CDR3 spans 15 residues. CDR1 and CDR2 from the germline V gene are DFQATT and SNEGSKA (reference sequence). The CDR3: CSARDGGDPYNEQFF. The CDR3 DNA reads TGCAGTGCTAGAGATGGAGGGGACCCTTACAATGAGCAGTTCTTC.

This clonotype was counted many times. The V call is TRBV4-1, the J call TRBJ2-5; D ambiguous. This CDR3 comprises 13 residues. The V end lost 3 bases, the J end lost 5 bases, and 10 bases lay between the germline ends. Per germline, CDR1 MGHRA and CDR2 YSYEKL. In DNA form, the CDR3 reads TGCGCCAGCAGCCAGTTTATCTTGGAGACCCAGTACTTC. Its protein is CASSQFILETQYF.

The chain couples TRBV24-1 to TRBJ2-3; unclear D gene. V dropped 4 bases and J dropped 5 bases, with 12 bases sitting between them. The CDR3 runs to 14 residues. CDR1 is KGHDR and CDR2 is SFDVKD in the germline V gene. Here the CDR3 reads CATSEVGKGDTQYF. The CDR3 DNA follows: TGTGCCACCAGTGAGGTGGGAAAAGGAGATACGCAGTATTTT.

The chain links TRBV20-1 to TRBJ2-6, with TRBD1 matching 9 bases. V lost 3 bases to trimming and J lost 4 bases; unmatched junction nucleotides: 7. Germline V gene data show CDR1 as DFQATT and CDR2 as SNEGSKA (reference sequence). The CDR3 length is 16 residues. The CDR3 nucleotides read TGCAGTGCTAGTCAAAGGACAGGGGCAGGGGCCAACGTCCTGACTTTC. Amino acids: CSASQRTGAGANVLTF.